Reported below is one T cell receptor (beta chain). This entry belongs to a study of cytomegalovirus exposure and HLA in healthy donors. In the study overall: Out of around 360 genotyped donors, about 84% belonged to the Caucasian-associated ancestry cluster.

The CDR3 is 14 amino acids. Germline values: CDR1 MNHEY, CDR2 SVGAGI. V was cut by 4 bases and J by 5 bases, with 14 bases left in between. 60 Vbeta and 13 Jbeta primers were used in PCR. Sequenced by immunoSEQ multiplex PCR; TCRdb stores in-frame clones only, minus some. The data show some 160,000 clones, less than 90% seen once. The source is a man between 18 and 29 years old in good health and CMV-seronegative. The chain has TRBV6-5 and TRBJ1-2; D remains unclear. Sequenced input: PBMCs. The CDR3 coding sequence is TGTGCCAGCAGTTCGAGGGCCAGCTCATATGGCTACACCTTC. Translation: CASSSRASSYGYTF.